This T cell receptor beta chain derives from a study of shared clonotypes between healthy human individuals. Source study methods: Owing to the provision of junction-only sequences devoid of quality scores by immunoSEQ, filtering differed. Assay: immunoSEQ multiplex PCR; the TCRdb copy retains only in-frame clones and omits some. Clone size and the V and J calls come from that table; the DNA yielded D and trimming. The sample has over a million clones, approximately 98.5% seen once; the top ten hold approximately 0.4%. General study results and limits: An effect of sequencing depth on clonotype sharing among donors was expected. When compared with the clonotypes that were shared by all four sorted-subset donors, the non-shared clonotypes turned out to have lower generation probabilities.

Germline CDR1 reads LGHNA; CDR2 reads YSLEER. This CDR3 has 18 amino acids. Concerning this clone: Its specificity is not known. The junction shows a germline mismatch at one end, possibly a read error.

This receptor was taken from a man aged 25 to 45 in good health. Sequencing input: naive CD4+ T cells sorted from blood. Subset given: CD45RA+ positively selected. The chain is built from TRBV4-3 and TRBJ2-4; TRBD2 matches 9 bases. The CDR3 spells CASSQDLVGGGGKNIQYF. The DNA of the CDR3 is TGCGCCAGCAGTCAAGATTTAGTAGGCGGGGGGGGCAAAAACATTCAGTACTTC.